This paragraph covers one T cell receptor (beta chain) sequence. The antigen is unknown. The data belong to a study of beta chain features in type 1 diabetes. Regarding the study as a whole: Shortening of TCRB CDR3s, moderate but significant, appeared in all four CD4+ subsets of Type 1 diabetes patients.

Unmatched junction bases numbered 9, after V lost 6 bases and J lost 0 bases. The CDR3 consists of 16 residues. Germline V gene lookup returns CDR1 WNHNN and CDR2 SYGVQD (reference sequence). Of the isolated RNA, all was reverse transcribed, and so the sequenced material was expressed TCRB transcripts. Data came from immunoSEQ multiplex PCR; TCRdb stores just in-frame clones and leaves some out. The sample contains 240,000 or so clones, approximately 15% of which appear only once. This clonotype was sampled from a man aged 25-45 years with type 1 diabetes. The rearrangement links TRBV10-1 to TRBJ2-3, with 7 bases lining up with TRBD2. Sequenced material: naive CD4+ T cells from blood. In nucleotides, the CDR3 is TGCGCCAGCAGGGCGGGGGTTAGCGGGAGCACAGATACGCAGTATTTT. Residues: CASRAGVSGSTDTQYF.